This TCR beta chain was recovered during a study of vaccination and CD4 T cells after COVID-19. Study context: Overlapping SARS-CoV-2, HCoV-NL63, HCoV-OC43 and HCoV-229E spike peptides stimulated the cells. Study-wide results and caveats: The study found median SARS-CoV-2-reactive clonotypes rising from roughly 21 to 40, not significantly. Early post-infection timepoints were not included, and relatively few convalescent patients were studied.

The study sequenced cultured CD4+ T cell DNA using the Oncomine TCR Beta short-read assay. TCRdb re-called the PCR reads with MiXCR, one entry per CDR3 protein. The sample has 9,500 to 14,000 distinct CDR3 sequences, roughly 71% seen once. Indicated treatment: 10-day PBMC culture with coronavirus spike peptide pools or control peptides (ViraFEST assay). A word on this clonotype: The antigen is not known.

Sequencing input: CD4+ T cells from blood, cultured in vitro. The sequence was collected from a human donor who had recovered from COVID-19.

Here the CDR3 reads CASSLQQPGGGYEKLFF. CDR3 nucleotides: TGTGCCAGCAGTCTCCAACAACCAGGGGGCGGATATGAAAAACTGTTTTTT. The chain carries TRBV6-1 and TRBJ1-4; TRBD1 agrees at 8 bases. Germline values: CDR1 MNHNS, CDR2 SASEGT. The J segment lost 6 bases and the V segment lost 5 bases, leaving 14 bases of the junction unmatched. The CDR3 is made up of 17 amino acids.